The sequence of this T cell receptor (beta chain) was determined in a study of PD-L1 blockade in urothelial cancer. Generated by immunoSEQ multiplex PCR, the TCRdb table keeps only in-frame clones and is missing some. The sample comprises fewer than 40,000 clones, 90% of which are singletons, and 8.3% rests with the top ten. Unmatched junction bases numbered 6, after V lost 4 bases and J lost 6 bases. Germline CDR1 SGHAT, CDR2 FQNNGV. CDR3 length: 14 residues. J is TRBJ1-1 and V is TRBV11-2; 9 bases match TRBD1. This material consisted of PBMCs, taken around atezolizumab (anti-PD-L1) treatment. The TCR sequence derives from a man aged 70-80 years with urothelial cancer. The CDR3 DNA follows: TGTGCCAGCAGCTCTGGGACAGGGTCGGCTGAAGCTTTCTTT. As protein: CASSSGTGSAEAFF.